The 12 T cell receptor beta chains presented below share a single source sample, sequenced in a study of T cells in Graves' hyperthyroidism and ophthalmopathy. RNA transcripts yielded amplified TCR beta CDR3 regions. First-round RT-PCR of the TCR CDR3 relied on the HTBI primer set. One entry per CDR3 protein, called by TCRdb with MiXCR from the multiplex PCR reads. In the table there are 700,000 or so distinct CDR3 sequences, about 15% of which are singletons. Input material: blood. These receptors originate from a woman aged 45-65 years with Graves' ophthalmopathy.

This clonotype has just a few counts. The chain couples TRBV6-2 or TRBV6-3 to TRBJ2-3; TRBD1 matches at 7 bases. The CDR3 has 17 amino acids. Germline V gene lookup returns CDR1 MNHEY and CDR2 SVGEGT. V was clipped by 5 bases and J by 2 bases; unmatched bases: 13. CDR3 DNA: TGTGCCAGCAGTCCACCGAAGGGGGCGAAAAACACAGATACGCAGTATTTT. Protein: CASSPPKGAKNTDTQYF.

The chain is built from TRBV6-1 and TRBJ2-2; no clear D gene. With 5 bases removed from V and 6 bases from J, the gap between germline ends came to 10 bases. The CDR3 consists of 13 residues. Germline CDR1 reads MNHNS; CDR2 reads SASEGT. CDR3 sequence: CASSYSFPGELFF. The CDR3 DNA reads as TGTGCCAGCAGTTATAGCTTTCCCGGGGAGCTGTTTTTT.

With respect to this clonotype: Being one base from a much bigger clone, this may be a read error. The rearrangement joins TRBV7-9 to TRBJ1-1; perhaps TRBD1 as D (6 bases). The V gene's germline CDR1 is SEHNR and CDR2 FQNEAQ (reference sequence). The CDR3 runs 12 residues. For the CDR3, the DNA is TGTACCAGCAGCTCTCAGGGGAGACGAGCTTTCTTT. Translated: CTSSSQGRRAFF.

The chain links TRBV6-1 to TRBJ2-7; no definite D call. The CDR3 extends over 14 amino acids. Trimming removed 6 bases from V and 4 bases from J, with 16 bases in between. Germline values: CDR1 MNHNS, CDR2 SASEGT. As DNA, the CDR3 is TGTGCCAGCAGAAACAAGAGAGGAATTTACGAGCAGTACTTC. It codes for CASRNKRGIYEQYF.

The chain uses TRBV19 and TRBJ1-1, with no clear D. This CDR3 region has 14 residues. Trimming took off 5 bases at V and 0 bases at J, with 10 bases between the two ends. Per germline, CDR1 LNHDA and CDR2 SQIVND (reference sequence). This CDR3 is CASSVDNMNTEAFF. Here the CDR3 DNA reads TGTGCCAGTAGTGTCGACAACATGAACACTGAAGCTTTCTTT. Variable domain in full (rest from reference TRBV19 and TRBJ1-1): DGGITQSPKYLFRKEGQNVTLSCEQNLNHDAMYWYRQDPGQGLRLIYYSQIVNDFQKGDIAEGYSVSREKKESFPLTVTSAQKNPTAFYLCASSVDNMNTEAFFGQGTRLTVV.

This clonotype was recorded at least ten times. The V and J genes are TRBV3-1 and TRBJ2-5; D remains ambiguous. This CDR3 is 13 amino acids long. Looked up from germline, CDR1 is LGHDT and CDR2 is YNNKEL (reference sequence). Trimming took 1 base from V and 4 from J, leaving 7 bases between them. The chain's CDR3 is CASSQAYLETQYF. CDR3 sequence (DNA): TGTGCCAGCAGCCAAGCTTACTTAGAGACCCAGTACTTC.

This clonotype was counted many times. The V gene is TRBV3-2, the J gene TRBJ2-7; TRBD2 was called by the table and not checked on the DNA. TRBV3-2 is an annotated pseudogene. This CDR3 has 17 residues. CDR3 nucleotides: TGTGCCAGCAGCCAAGAACGGTACGGCGGGAGGGAGGGGGAGCAGTACTTC. Encoded protein: CASSQERYGGREGEQYF.

The J gene is TRBJ2-7, the V gene TRBV14, with D possibly matching TRBD2 (6 bases). The length of the CDR3 is 13 residues. Trimming cost V 2 bases and J 2 bases, with 7 bases left between them. Germline V CDR1 and CDR2: SGHDN, FVKESK. CDR3 protein: CASSQPGAYEQYF. DNA for the CDR3: TGTGCCAGCAGCCAACCGGGAGCCTACGAGCAGTACTTC.

There are many counts of this clonotype. The chain carries TRBV30 and TRBJ1-1, with 11 bases fitting TRBD1. Germline assignment: CDR1 GTSNPN and CDR2 SVGIG (reference sequence). Unmatched junction bases numbered 7, after V lost 3 bases and J lost 4 bases. This CDR3 has 15 amino acids. In DNA form, the CDR3 reads TGTGCCTGGAGACCCTGGGACAGGGGGATCACTGAAGCTTTCTTT. Translated, it gives CAWRPWDRGITEAFF.

This clonotype came up many times. V and J are TRBV2 and TRBJ1-5; 8 nucleotides align to TRBD1. This CDR3 contains 15 residues. Trimming cost V 1 base and J 6 bases; bases outside gene matches: 5. Germline values: CDR1 SNHLY, CDR2 FYNNEI. The CDR3 spells CASSEDWTGSQPQHF. The CDR3 DNA reads TGTGCCAGCAGTGAAGATTGGACAGGGAGTCAGCCCCAGCATTTT.

This clonotype came up a few times. The V gene is TRBV15, the J gene TRBJ1-5; 10 bases match TRBD1. Germline lookup yields CDR1 LNHNV and CDR2 YYDKDF (reference sequence). The CDR3 consists of 17 residues. The V and J ends lost 1 base and 1 base, in that order; junction bases with no gene match: 4. Here the CDR3 reads CATSRARQGASNQPQHF. DNA of the CDR3: TGTGCCACCAGCAGAGCCCGACAGGGGGCAAGCAATCAGCCCCAGCATTTT.

The chain carries TRBV5-6 and TRBJ2-3; D might be TRBD2 (6 bases). V lost 2 bases and J 0 bases, leaving 25 bases between the germline ends. Germline CDR1 is SGHDT and CDR2 is YYEEEE. CDR3 length: 20 residues. CDR3 residues: CASSFMAGIGKSFSTDTQYF. In DNA, the CDR3 is TGTGCCAGCAGCTTTATGGCGGGAATAGGTAAATCGTTTAGCACAGATACGCAGTATTTT.